This T cell receptor beta chain was identified during a study of shared clonotypes between healthy human individuals. Only in-frame clones appear in the TCRdb table, and some are missing; sequencing was by immunoSEQ multiplex PCR. Seen here are about 490,000 clones, approximately 80% observed once, and the top ten hold more than 10%. Germline lookup yields CDR1 LNHDA and CDR2 SQIVND (reference sequence). J was trimmed by 5 bases and V by 2 bases; bases with no gene match: 8. The CDR3 spans 16 residues. The sample was PBMCs. The V call is TRBV19, the J call TRBJ2-3; 9 bases map to TRBD1. This TCR came from a middle-aged woman in good health. Some clones in this sample may be carry-over from other donors' samples. In nucleotides, the CDR3 is TGTGCCAGTAGTATATGGTGGACAGGGGCTAAAGATACGCAGTATTTT. Protein sequence: CASSIWWTGAKDTQYF.